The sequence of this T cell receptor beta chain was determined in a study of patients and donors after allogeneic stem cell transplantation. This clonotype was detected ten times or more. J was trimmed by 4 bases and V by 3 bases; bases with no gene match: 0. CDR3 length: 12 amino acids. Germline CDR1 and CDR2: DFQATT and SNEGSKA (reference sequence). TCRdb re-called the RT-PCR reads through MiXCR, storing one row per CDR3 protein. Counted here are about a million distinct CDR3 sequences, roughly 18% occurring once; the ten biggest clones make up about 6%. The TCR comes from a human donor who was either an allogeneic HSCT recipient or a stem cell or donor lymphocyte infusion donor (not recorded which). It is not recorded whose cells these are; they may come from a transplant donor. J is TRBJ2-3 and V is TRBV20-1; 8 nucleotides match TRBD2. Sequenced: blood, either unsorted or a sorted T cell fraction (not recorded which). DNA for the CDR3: TGCAGTGCTAGCGGGGGGGCAGATACGCAGTATTTT. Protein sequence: CSASGGADTQYF.